The 8 T cell receptor beta chains listed next were all sequenced from one sample in a study of graft-versus-host responses after intestinal transplantation. Profiling relied on immunoSEQ multiplex PCR, and the TCRdb table lists in-frame clones only, not all of them. The top ten hold approximately 2.7% of the sample, which has about 50,000 clones, around nine tenths seen once. These receptors lack a known antigen. This specimen consisted of unstimulated CD4+ T cells sorted from spleen or lymph node cells, obtained before transplant. Receptor source: a human donor who was the organ donor for an intestinal transplant.

This chain's CDR3 is CASSTMRGNEQFF. The DNA for the CDR3 is TGTGCCAGCAGTACCATGAGGGGGAATGAGCAGTTCTTC. The chain carries TRBV28 and TRBJ2-1; tentatively, D is TRBD1 (6 bases). CDR1 and CDR2 (germline): MDHEN, SYDVKM. The CDR3 contains 13 residues. The V and J ends lost 5 bases and 7 bases respectively, with 12 bases between them. Using reference TRBV28 and TRBJ2-1 for the parts outside the CDR3, the full variable domain is DVKVTQSSRYLVKRTGEKVFLECVQDMDHENMFWYRQDPGLGLRLIYFSYDVKMKEKGDIPEGYSVSREKKERFSLILESASTNQTSMYLCASSTMRGNEQFFGPGTRLTVL.

The gene calls are TRBV5-4 and TRBJ2-1; no definite D call. The germline V and J ends were trimmed by 3 bases and 5 bases, with 9 bases remaining between them. Germline V gene lookup returns CDR1 SGHNT and CDR2 YYREEE (reference sequence). The CDR3 is 13 amino acids. The CDR3 region has the DNA TGTGCCAGCAGCTCCACCCCTAACAATGAGCAGTTCTTC. It specifies CASSSTPNNEQFF. The whole variable domain, filled in from reference TRBV5-4 and TRBJ2-1, reads ETGVTQSPTHLIKTRGQQVTLRCSSQSGHNTVSWYQQALGQGPQFIFQYYREEENGRGNFPPRFSGLQFPNYSSELNVNALELDDSALYLCASSSTPNNEQFFGPGTRLTVL.

The J gene is TRBJ2-1, the V gene TRBV7-3; D not certain. The CDR3 has 16 residues. V lost 0 bases, J lost 2 bases, and 11 bases lay in between. The V gene's germline CDR1 is SGHTA and CDR2 FQGTGA. This CDR3 is CASSLTARPPYNEQFF. CDR3 in DNA: TGTGCCAGCAGCTTAACTGCGCGGCCGCCCTACAATGAGCAGTTCTTC.

This sequence joins TRBV28 and TRBJ1-4; D remains unclear. Germline CDR1 reads MDHEN; CDR2 reads SYDVKM. V was pared by 5 bases and J by 3 bases, with 10 bases between. The CDR3 length is 14 residues. The CDR3 reads CASSARTANEKLFF. The CDR3 DNA reads TGTGCCAGCAGTGCCCGGACGGCTAATGAAAAACTGTTTTTT.

The chain uses TRBV11-2 and TRBJ2-7, with 10 bases matching TRBD1. Germline assignment: CDR1 SGHAT and CDR2 FQNNGV. The CDR3 contains 14 residues. V trimming: 5 bases; J trimming: 3 bases; junction bases outside the gene matches: 4. For the CDR3, the DNA is TGTGCCAGCAGCCCAGGGACAGGGGACTACGAGCAGTACTTC. It specifies CASSPGTGDYEQYF.

This rearrangement joins TRBV25-1 to TRBJ2-7; 10 nucleotides agree with TRBD2. V shed 4 bases and J 3 bases; nucleotides not matched to a gene: 6. This CDR3 is built from 15 residues. The germline gives CDR1 MGHDK, CDR2 SYGVNS. In nucleotides, the CDR3 is TGTGCCAGCAGTGCATACCTAGCGGGAGTCTACGAGCAGTACTTC. It specifies CASSAYLAGVYEQYF.

The gene calls are TRBV19 and TRBJ2-1; 8 bases line up with TRBD2. Per germline, CDR1 LNHDA and CDR2 SQIVND (reference sequence). V was pared by 3 bases and J by 3 bases, with 10 bases of the junction left unmatched. This CDR3 contains 17 residues. The CDR3 DNA reads as TGTGCCAGTAGTATGTCCCCCAAGCGGGAGTACTACAATGAGCAGTTCTTC. Amino acid sequence: CASSMSPKREYYNEQFF.

V and J are TRBV7-2 and TRBJ1-2; TRBD1 might be the D (5 bases). V was clipped by 1 base and J by 1 base, with 10 bases between them. Germline V gene data show CDR1 as SGHTA and CDR2 as FQGNSA. CDR3 length: 15 residues. The CDR3 bases are TGTGCCAGCAGCTTAGTGGGGGAACGTAACTATGGCTACACCTTC. Translating it yields CASSLVGERNYGYTF.